The clone carrying this TCR beta chain was seen ten or more times. These data are taken from a study of blood T cell repertoires in COVID-19. Study summary: There were acute and convalescent COVID-19 samples, and they came from the United States, Italy and Spain.

Trimming removed 5 bases from V and 2 bases from J, with 12 bases in between. The germline gives CDR1 MNHEY, CDR2 SMNVEV (reference sequence). The CDR3 spans 14 residues. Original data processing: Reference gene primer amplification gave estimated nucleated cell counts. The method was immunoSEQ multiplex PCR; TCRdb's version includes in-frame clones alone and lacks a portion of them. That table supplies the V and J calls and clone size; D and trimming were determined from the DNA. The sample contains about 270,000 clones, 86% of which appear only once. The receptor was derived from a woman between 55 and 75 years old who had recovered from COVID-19. The sequenced sample consisted of peripheral blood. V usage is TRBV27 and J usage is TRBJ1-1; D is possibly TRBD1 (6 bases). DNA for the CDR3: TGTGCCAGCAGTCTACAGGGACAAAACACTGAAGCTTTCTTT. It encodes CASSLQGQNTEAFF.